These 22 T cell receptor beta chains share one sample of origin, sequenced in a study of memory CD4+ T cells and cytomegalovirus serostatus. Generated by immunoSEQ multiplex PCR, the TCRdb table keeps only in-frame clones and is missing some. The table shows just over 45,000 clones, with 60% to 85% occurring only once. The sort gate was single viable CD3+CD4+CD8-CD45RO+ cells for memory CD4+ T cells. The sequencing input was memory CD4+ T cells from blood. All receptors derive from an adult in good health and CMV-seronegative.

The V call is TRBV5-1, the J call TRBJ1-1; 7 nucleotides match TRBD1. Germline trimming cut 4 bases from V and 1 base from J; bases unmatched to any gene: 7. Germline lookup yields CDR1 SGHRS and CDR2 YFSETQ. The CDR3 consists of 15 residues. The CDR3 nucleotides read TGCGCCAGCAGCCTAGGGGGCGCCAGGAACACTGAAGCTTTCTTT. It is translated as CASSLGGARNTEAFF.

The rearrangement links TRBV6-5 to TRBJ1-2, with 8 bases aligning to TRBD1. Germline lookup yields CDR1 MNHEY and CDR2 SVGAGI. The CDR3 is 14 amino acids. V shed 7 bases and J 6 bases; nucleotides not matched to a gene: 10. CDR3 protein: CASTELATGDGYTF. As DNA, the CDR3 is TGTGCCAGCACCGAACTAGCGACAGGGGATGGCTACACCTTC.

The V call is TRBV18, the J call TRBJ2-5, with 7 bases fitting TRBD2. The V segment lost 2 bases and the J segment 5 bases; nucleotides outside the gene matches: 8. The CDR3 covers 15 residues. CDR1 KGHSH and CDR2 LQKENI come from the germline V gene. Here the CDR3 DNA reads TGTGCCAGCTCACCATTTCAGCGGGGCGGGGAGACCCAGTACTTC. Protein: CASSPFQRGGETQYF. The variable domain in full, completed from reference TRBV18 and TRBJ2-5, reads NAGVMQNPRHLVRRRGQEARLRCSPMKGHSHVYWYRQLPEEGLKFMVYLQKENIIDESGMPKERFSAEFPKEGPSILRIQQVVRGDSAAYFCASSPFQRGGETQYFGPGTRLLVL.

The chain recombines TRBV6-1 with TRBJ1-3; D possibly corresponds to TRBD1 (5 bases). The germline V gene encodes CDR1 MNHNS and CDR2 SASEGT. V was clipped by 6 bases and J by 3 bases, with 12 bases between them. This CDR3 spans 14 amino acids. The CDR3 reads CASRQSTVGNTIYF. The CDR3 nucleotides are TGTGCCAGCAGGCAATCGACAGTTGGAAACACCATATATTTT.

CDR3 sequence reads: CASSGQRGGPQHF. The DNA of the CDR3 is TGTGCCAGCAGTGGACAGAGAGGGGGACCCCAGCATTTT. The chain combines TRBV2 with TRBJ1-5, with TRBD1 as a possible D gene (6 bases). Germline assignment: CDR1 SNHLY and CDR2 FYNNEI. V was shortened by 4 bases and J by 10 bases, with 14 bases between the two germline ends. The CDR3 is made up of 13 amino acids.

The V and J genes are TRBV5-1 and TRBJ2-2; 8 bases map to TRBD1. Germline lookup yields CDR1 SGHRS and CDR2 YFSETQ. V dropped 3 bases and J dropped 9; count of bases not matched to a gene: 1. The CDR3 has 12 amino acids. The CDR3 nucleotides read TGCGCCAGCAGCTGGGACAGGTGGGAGCTGTTTTTT. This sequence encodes CASSWDRWELFF.

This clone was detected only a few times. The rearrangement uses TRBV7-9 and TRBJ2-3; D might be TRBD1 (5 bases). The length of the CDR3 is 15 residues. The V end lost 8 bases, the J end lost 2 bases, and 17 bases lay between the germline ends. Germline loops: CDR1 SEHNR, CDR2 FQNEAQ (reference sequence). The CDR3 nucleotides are TGTGCCAGCTCCCCCCGGACAACTATCACAGATACGCAGTATTTT. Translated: CASSPRTTITDTQYF.

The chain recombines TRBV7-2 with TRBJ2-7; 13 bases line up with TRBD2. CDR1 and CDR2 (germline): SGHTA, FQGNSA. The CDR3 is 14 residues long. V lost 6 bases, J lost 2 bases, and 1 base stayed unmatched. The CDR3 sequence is CASRGTSGAYEQYF. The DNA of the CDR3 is TGTGCCAGCAGAGGGACTAGCGGGGCCTACGAGCAGTACTTC.

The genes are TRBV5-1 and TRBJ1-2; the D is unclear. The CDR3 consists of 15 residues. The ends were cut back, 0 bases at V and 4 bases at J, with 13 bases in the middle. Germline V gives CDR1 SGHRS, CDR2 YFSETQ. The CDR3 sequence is CASSLADVRLYGYTF. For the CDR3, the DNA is TGCGCCAGCAGCTTGGCCGACGTCAGGCTCTATGGCTACACCTTC. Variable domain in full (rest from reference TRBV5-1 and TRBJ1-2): KAGVTQTPRYLIKTRGQQVTLSCSPISGHRSVSWYQQTPGQGLQFLFEYFSETQRNKGNFPGRFSGRQFSNSRSEMNVSTLELGDSALYLCASSLADVRLYGYTFGSGTRLTVV.

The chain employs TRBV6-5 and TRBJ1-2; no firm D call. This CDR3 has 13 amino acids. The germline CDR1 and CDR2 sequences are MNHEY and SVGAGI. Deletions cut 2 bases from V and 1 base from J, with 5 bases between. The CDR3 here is CASSYGVNYGYTF. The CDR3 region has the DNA TGTGCCAGCAGTTACGGGGTTAACTATGGCTACACCTTC.

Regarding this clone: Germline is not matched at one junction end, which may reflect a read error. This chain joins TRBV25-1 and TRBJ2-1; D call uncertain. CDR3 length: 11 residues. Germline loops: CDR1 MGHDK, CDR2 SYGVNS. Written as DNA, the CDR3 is TGTGCCAGCAGCGAATTCAATGAGCAGTTCTTC. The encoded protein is CASSEFNEQFF.

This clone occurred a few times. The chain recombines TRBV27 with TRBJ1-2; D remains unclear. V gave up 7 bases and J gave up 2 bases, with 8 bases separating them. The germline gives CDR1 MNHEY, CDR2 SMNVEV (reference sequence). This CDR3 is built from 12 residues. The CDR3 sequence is CASKGANYGYTF. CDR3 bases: TGTGCCAGCAAGGGAGCAAACTATGGCTACACCTTC.

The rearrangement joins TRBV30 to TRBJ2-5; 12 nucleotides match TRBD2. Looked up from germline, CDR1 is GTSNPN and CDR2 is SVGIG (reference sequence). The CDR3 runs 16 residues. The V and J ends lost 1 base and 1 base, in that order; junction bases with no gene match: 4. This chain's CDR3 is CAWSALAGGIQETQYF. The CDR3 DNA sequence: TGTGCCTGGAGTGCACTAGCGGGGGGAATCCAAGAGACCCAGTACTTC.

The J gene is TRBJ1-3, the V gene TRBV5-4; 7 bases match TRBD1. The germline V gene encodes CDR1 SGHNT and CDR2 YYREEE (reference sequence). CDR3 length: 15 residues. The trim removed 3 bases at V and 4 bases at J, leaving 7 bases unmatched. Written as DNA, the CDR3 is TGTGCCAGCAGCTATTCATACAGGGGCGGAAACACCATATATTTT. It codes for CASSYSYRGGNTIYF.

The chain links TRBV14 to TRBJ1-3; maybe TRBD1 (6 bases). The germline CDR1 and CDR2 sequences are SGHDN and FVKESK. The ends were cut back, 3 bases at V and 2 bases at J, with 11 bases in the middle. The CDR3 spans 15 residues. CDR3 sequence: CASSHRAGAGNTIYF. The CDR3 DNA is TGTGCCAGCAGCCATCGAGCAGGGGCTGGAAACACCATATATTTT.

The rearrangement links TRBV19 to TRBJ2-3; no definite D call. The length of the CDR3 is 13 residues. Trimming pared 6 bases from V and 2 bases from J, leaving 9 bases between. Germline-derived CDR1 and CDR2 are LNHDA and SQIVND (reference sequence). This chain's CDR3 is CASRGIPTDTQYF. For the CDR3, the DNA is TGTGCCAGTAGGGGAATCCCCACAGATACGCAGTATTTT. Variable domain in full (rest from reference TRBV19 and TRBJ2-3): DGGITQSPKYLFRKEGQNVTLSCEQNLNHDAMYWYRQDPGQGLRLIYYSQIVNDFQKGDIAEGYSVSREKKESFPLTVTSAQKNPTAFYLCASRGIPTDTQYFGPGTRLTVL.

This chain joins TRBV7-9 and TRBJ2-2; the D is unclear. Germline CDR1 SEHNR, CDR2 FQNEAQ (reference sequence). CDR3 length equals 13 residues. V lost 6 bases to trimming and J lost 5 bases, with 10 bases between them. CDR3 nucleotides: TGTGCCAGCAGGAGGACCGGGACCGGGGAGCTGTTTTTT. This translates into CASRRTGTGELFF.

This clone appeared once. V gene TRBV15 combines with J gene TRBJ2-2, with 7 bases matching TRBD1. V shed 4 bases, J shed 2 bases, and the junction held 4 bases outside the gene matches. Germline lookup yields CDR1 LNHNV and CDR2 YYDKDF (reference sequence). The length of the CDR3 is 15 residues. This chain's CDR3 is CATSMGQPNTGELFF. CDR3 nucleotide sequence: TGTGCCACCAGCATGGGACAGCCAAACACCGGGGAGCTGTTTTTT.

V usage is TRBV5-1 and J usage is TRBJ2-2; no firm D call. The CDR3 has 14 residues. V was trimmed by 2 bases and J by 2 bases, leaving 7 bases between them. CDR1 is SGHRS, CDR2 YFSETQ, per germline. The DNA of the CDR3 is TGCGCCAGCAGCTTACGGCCCAACACCGGGGAGCTGTTTTTT. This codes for CASSLRPNTGELFF.

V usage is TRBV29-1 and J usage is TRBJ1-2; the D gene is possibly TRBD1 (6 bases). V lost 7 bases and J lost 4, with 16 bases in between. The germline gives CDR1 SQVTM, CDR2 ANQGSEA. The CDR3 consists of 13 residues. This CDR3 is CSGDTGYGYGYTF. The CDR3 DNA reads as TGCAGCGGGGACACGGGGTACGGCTATGGCTACACCTTC.

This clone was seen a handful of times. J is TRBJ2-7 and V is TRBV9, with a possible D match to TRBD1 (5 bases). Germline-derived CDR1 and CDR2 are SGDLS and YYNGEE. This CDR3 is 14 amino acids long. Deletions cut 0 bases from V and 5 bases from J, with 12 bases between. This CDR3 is CASSVGTFPDEQYF. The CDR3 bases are TGTGCCAGCAGCGTAGGGACATTTCCTGACGAGCAGTACTTC.

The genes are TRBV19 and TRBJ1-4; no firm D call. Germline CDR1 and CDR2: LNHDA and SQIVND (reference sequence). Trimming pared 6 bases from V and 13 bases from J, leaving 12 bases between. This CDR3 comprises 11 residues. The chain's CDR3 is CASRANEGLFF. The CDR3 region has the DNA TGTGCCAGTAGGGCTAACGAAGGACTGTTTTTT. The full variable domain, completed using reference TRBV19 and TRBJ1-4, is DGGITQSPKYLFRKEGQNVTLSCEQNLNHDAMYWYRQDPGQGLRLIYYSQIVNDFQKGDIAEGYSVSREKKESFPLTVTSAQKNPTAFYLCASRANEGLFFGSGTQLSVL.